The 19 T cell receptor beta chains listed next were all sequenced from one sample in a study of regulatory T cells in long-lasting Graves disease. As to time point: newly diagnosed GD, antithyroid drugs for less than 3 months. PBMC RNA was the source of the TCR library. Libraries of TCR beta came from iRepertoire HTBI primers plus Arm-PCR of CDR3 regions. MiXCR was run by TCRdb on the multiplex PCR reads, yielding one entry per CDR3 protein. Here the sample spans 440,000 or so distinct CDR3 sequences, approximately 16% being singletons. These sequences were also reported in another study, on T cells in Graves' hyperthyroidism and ophthalmopathy.

The material sequenced was peripheral blood mononuclear cells (PBMCs), taken at new diagnosis, from a patient treated with antithyroid drugs. The origin of the receptors is a woman in her twenties or thirties with Graves disease.

This clonotype was seen at least ten times. The chain combines TRBV29-1 with TRBJ2-1; D unresolved. Trimming removed 4 bases at V and 8 bases at J, with 18 bases between. Germline V gene sequence: CDR1 SQVTM, CDR2 ANQGSEA. The CDR3 runs to 14 residues. CDR3 coding DNA: TGCAGCGTTGGGGTGCAAGATTTAGGCTATGAGCAGTTCTTC. Amino acids: CSVGVQDLGYEQFF.

Many counts were recorded for this clonotype. V and J are TRBV7-9 and TRBJ2-1; 7 bases match TRBD1. The J segment lost 6 bases and the V segment lost 4 bases, leaving 9 bases of the junction unmatched. The CDR3 runs to 15 residues. The germline gives CDR1 SEHNR, CDR2 FQNEAQ (reference sequence). The CDR3 coding sequence is TGTGCCAGCAGCTCAACCGGGACAGCTCCCAATGAGCAGTTCTTC. Translated: CASSSTGTAPNEQFF.

The chain couples TRBV24-1 to TRBJ1-2; 7 bases fit TRBD1. Trimming took 5 bases from V and 3 from J; bases not matched to a gene: 5. This CDR3 contains 14 residues. The germline V gene encodes CDR1 KGHDR and CDR2 SFDVKD. CDR3: CATSVTGTDYGYTF. The CDR3 DNA follows: TGTGCCACCAGTGTCACCGGGACAGACTATGGCTACACCTTC.

The chain joins TRBV6-1 to TRBJ1-4; TRBD1 is a possible D gene (5 bases). CDR1 is MNHNS and CDR2 is SASEGT in the germline V gene. The CDR3 contains 14 residues. Between the trimmed V and J ends, which lost 6 bases and 8 bases, there was a span of 16 bases. The CDR3 region has the DNA TGTGCCAGCAGCAACCGGGACCGAAGAGAAAAACTGTTTTTT. Its protein product is CASSNRDRREKLFF.

This clonotype was detected many times. V usage is TRBV3-1 and J usage is TRBJ2-7; D not resolved. Trimming took 6 bases from V and 2 from J, leaving 11 bases between them. This CDR3 region has 13 residues. The germline CDR1 and CDR2 sequences are LGHDT and YNNKEL (reference sequence). This CDR3 is CASSIDGAYEQYF. CDR3 nucleotides: TGTGCCAGCAGTATAGATGGTGCCTACGAGCAGTACTTC.

This clonotype was counted a few times. The chain is built from TRBV19 and TRBJ2-4, with D possibly matching TRBD1 (5 bases). The length of the CDR3 is 15 residues. Germline values: CDR1 LNHDA, CDR2 SQIVND (reference sequence). V was cut by 4 bases and J by 0 bases, with 10 bases left in between. The CDR3 region is CASSRGQLAKNIQYF. As DNA, the CDR3 is TGTGCCAGTAGTAGGGGCCAGCTAGCCAAAAACATTCAGTACTTC.

This sequence joins TRBV2 and TRBJ2-3, with 12 positions matching TRBD2. The J call is doubtful: the DNA matches TRBJ2-1 better. The length of the CDR3 is 16 residues. Germline V lookup: CDR1 SNHLY, CDR2 FYNNEI. CDR3 amino acids: CASSPPGGLAGGEQFF. In DNA, the CDR3 is TGTGCCAGCAGTCCGCCGGGGGGACTAGCGGGTGGAGAGCAGTTCTTC.

Many counts were recorded for this clonotype. Relative to the germline gene, one junction end is altered; a read error may explain this. The chain uses TRBV3-1 and TRBJ2-7, with 14 nucleotides matching TRBD2. The germline CDR1 and CDR2 sequences are LGHDT and YNNKEL (reference sequence). The CDR3 sequence is 19 residues long. The CDR3: CASSQGLGLAGEVSHEQYF. The CDR3 region has the DNA TGTGCCAGCAGCCAAGGTTTGGGACTAGCGGGAGAAGTCTCCCACGAGCAGTACTTC.

A word on this clonotype: A clone one base away is much larger, so this may be a read error. The chain employs TRBV6-2 or TRBV6-3 and TRBJ1-5; 7 bases match TRBD1. The germline CDR1 and CDR2 sequences are MNHEY and SVGEGT. The CDR3 loop spans 13 amino acids. Trimming at V came to 6 bases and at J to 3 bases, leaving 2 bases not matched to a gene. The CDR3 DNA reads as TGTGCCAGCAGGGGGACAGCCAATCAGCCCCAGCATTTT. Protein: CASRGTANQPQHF.

Ten or more counts support this clonotype. The rearrangement joins TRBV20-1 to TRBJ2-1; TRBD2 matches at 12 bases. The ends lost 6 bases at V and 8 bases at J; junction bases unmatched: 8. This CDR3 contains 14 residues. Germline CDR1 DFQATT, CDR2 SNEGSKA (reference sequence). CDR3 DNA: TGCAGTGCCCCGACTAGCGGGAGCAAGGATGAGCAGTTCTTC. Residues: CSAPTSGSKDEQFF.

At least ten counts were recorded for this clonotype. The gene calls are TRBV6-1 and TRBJ2-1, with TRBD2 identical over 12 bases. Germline CDR1 is MNHNS and CDR2 is SASEGT. The CDR3 extends over 16 amino acids. The V gene end was trimmed by 7 bases and the J gene end by 4 bases; junction bases not matched to a gene: 8. The CDR3 nucleotides read TGTGCCAGCATGCACCCCGGGACTAGCGGGTACAATGAGCAGTTCTTC. Protein: CASMHPGTSGYNEQFF.

This clonotype was detected once. This chain joins TRBV27 and TRBJ2-1; 9 positions match TRBD1. The CDR3 is 14 residues long. Germline lookup yields CDR1 MNHEY and CDR2 SMNVEV (reference sequence). Losses at the gene ends were 3 bases for V and 5 bases for J; bases not matched to a gene: 2. This CDR3 reads CASSLGQGHNEQFF. DNA for the CDR3: TGTGCCAGCAGTTTGGGACAGGGACACAATGAGCAGTTCTTC.

This clonotype was seen at least ten times. This sequence joins TRBV12-5 and TRBJ2-5, with D unclear. V was clipped by 6 bases and J by 5 bases, with 7 bases between them. Germline lookup yields CDR1 LGHNT and CDR2 FRNRAP. The CDR3 is 11 amino acids. The CDR3 nucleotides read TGTGCTAGTGGGGTAGGGGAGACCCAGTACTTC. Translating it yields CASGVGETQYF. Full variable domain (outside the CDR3, taken from reference TRBV12-5 and TRBJ2-5): DARVTQTPRHKVTEMGQEVTMRCQPILGHNTVFWYRQTMMQGLELLAYFRNRAPLDDSGMPKDRFSAEMPDATLATLKIQPSEPRDSAVYFCASGVGETQYFGPGTRLLVL.

The DNA of the CDR3 is TGCGCCAGCAGCCTTAGGGCTCCGGGCAATCAGCCCCAGCATTTT. Its protein product is CASSLRAPGNQPQHF. J is TRBJ1-5 and V is TRBV4-1; D unresolved. Germline V lookup: CDR1 MGHRA, CDR2 YSYEKL. The CDR3 loop spans 15 amino acids. V was cut by 4 bases and J by 2 bases, with 12 bases left in between.

This clonotype was observed at least ten times. The rearrangement links TRBV5-6 to TRBJ2-5, with D possibly being TRBD2 (5 bases). The V end was cut by 1 base, the J end by 5 bases, with 15 bases between. The germline gives CDR1 SGHDT, CDR2 YYEEEE. CDR3 length: 15 residues. CDR3 loop: CASSLISGGSETQYF. For the CDR3, the DNA is TGTGCCAGCAGCTTGATAAGCGGCGGATCGGAGACCCAGTACTTC.

There are a few counts of this clonotype. The chain has TRBV10-1 and TRBJ2-3; 8 bases are a match to TRBD1. The germline gives CDR1 WNHNN, CDR2 SYGVQD (reference sequence). CDR3 length equals 13 residues. The V segment lost 7 bases and the J segment 1 base; nucleotides outside the gene matches: 1. The CDR3 here is CASMGQGTDTQYF. The CDR3 DNA sequence: TGCGCCAGCATGGGACAGGGCACAGATACGCAGTATTTT.

This clonotype was seen at least ten times. V and J are TRBV19 and TRBJ1-5, with D maybe TRBD1 (5 bases). From germline, CDR1 is LNHDA and CDR2 SQIVND (reference sequence). The CDR3 runs 14 residues. With 3 bases removed from V and 3 bases from J, the gap between germline ends came to 9 bases. The DNA of the CDR3 is TGTGCCAGTAGTATGGGGGGGAACAATCAGCCCCAGCATTTT. The encoded protein is CASSMGGNNQPQHF.

This clonotype showed up many times. This chain uses TRBV10-1 with TRBJ1-1; 8 bases are shared with TRBD1. CDR1 and CDR2 (germline): WNHNN, SYGVQD (reference sequence). The junction had 7 bases not matched to a gene; V was cut back by 6 bases and J by 7 bases. CDR3 length: 13 residues. The CDR3 sequence: CASRDRVTDEAFF. The CDR3 DNA reads TGCGCCAGCAGGGACAGGGTGACGGATGAAGCTTTCTTT.

The chain links TRBV30 to TRBJ1-4; no clear D gene. V shed 6 bases and J shed 2 bases, with 13 bases lying between them. From germline, CDR1 is GTSNPN and CDR2 SVGIG (reference sequence). The CDR3 extends over 14 amino acids. CDR3 in DNA: TGTGCCTGCAGCCGAGGCGTGACTAATGAAAAACTGTTTTTT. Translating it yields CACSRGVTNEKLFF.